A selection of T cell receptor beta chains follows, all from one sample in a study of T cells in localized non-small cell lung cancer. Sequencing was performed with immunoSEQ multiplex PCR; in TCRdb, only in-frame clones are kept and a portion is missing. This sample has about 2,400 clones, with around 38% found just once. Material: normal lung tissue next to the tumor, obtained before any cancer treatment. Receptors were obtained from a man between 40 and 75 years old with stage II lung adenocarcinoma. The CDR3 runs from the conserved cysteine through the conserved F or W. The D gene is left open where the match is weak. Not every row has a clone size; where given, it reads once, few, many or a size class.

CDR3 protein | CDR3 DNA | J gene | clone size | V gene | D gene
CASSGAGDATGELFF | TGTGCCAGCAGTGGAGCGGGAGACGCCACCGGGGAGCTGTTTTTT | TRBJ2-2 | few | TRBV9 | TRBD2
CSVEIPQRRNIQYF | TGCAGCGTTGAAATCCCCCAGAGGAGGAACATTCAGTACTTC | TRBJ2-4 | . | TRBV29-1 | .
CASSRSGGSSYNEQFF | TGCGCCAGCAGCCGGAGCGGGGGTAGCTCCTACAATGAGCAGTTCTTC | TRBJ2-1 | . | TRBV4-1 | TRBD2
CATSRARSSGSSYEQYF | TGTGCCACCAGCAGAGCCCGAAGTAGCGGAAGCTCCTACGAGCAGTACTTC | TRBJ2-7 | . | TRBV15 | .
CAINGPTSGVNEQFF | TGTGCCATCAACGGACCGACTAGCGGCGTCAATGAGCAGTTCTTC | TRBJ2-1 | few | TRBV6-8 | TRBD2
CASSGLAGGNEQFF | TGTGCCAGCTCCGGACTAGCGGGGGGAAATGAGCAGTTCTTC | TRBJ2-1 | . | TRBV18 | TRBD2
CTSSLTSGRAFRNEQFF | TGTACCAGCAGTCTGACTAGCGGGAGGGCCTTCCGCAATGAGCAGTTCTTC | TRBJ2-1 | . | TRBV25-1 | TRBD2
CASSPPPGNTGELFF | TGTGCCAGCAGTCCTCCCCCGGGGAACACCGGGGAGCTGTTTTTT | TRBJ2-2 | few | TRBV7-5 | .
CASRPGWGADTQYF | TGTGCCAGCAGACCAGGATGGGGAGCAGATACGCAGTATTTT | TRBJ2-3 | . | TRBV28 | .
CASILGNYGTGELFF | TGTGCCAGCATCCTAGGGAATTATGGGACCGGGGAGCTGTTTTTT | TRBJ2-2 | . | TRBV28 | .
CASMGRTSGPTDTQYF | TGTGCCAGTATGGGCAGGACTAGCGGTCCCACAGATACGCAGTATTTT | TRBJ2-3 | . | TRBV19 | TRBD2
CASSVDMTGTEAFF | TGTGCCAGCAGCGTAGATATGACAGGGACTGAAGCTTTCTTT | TRBJ1-1 | medium-sized | TRBV6-8 | TRBD1
CASSTDGPGANVLTF | TGTGCCAGCAGCACGGATGGCCCTGGGGCCAACGTCCTGACTTTC | TRBJ2-6 | . | TRBV7-5 | .
CASSRTLAVYEQYF | TGTGCCAGCAGTCGAACACTAGCGGTCTACGAGCAGTACTTC | TRBJ2-7 | few | TRBV6-8 | TRBD2
CASSPDPLGEQYF | TGTGCCAGCTCACCGGATCCCTTGGGAGAGCAGTACTTC | TRBJ2-7 | . | TRBV18 | .
CASSFRAEAFF | TGTGCCAGCAGTTTCAGGGCTGAAGCTTTCTTT | TRBJ1-1 | . | TRBV6-7 | .
CASSRPTSGSTDTQYF | TGTGCCAGCAGCCGACCGACTAGCGGGTCCACAGATACGCAGTATTTT | TRBJ2-3 | . | TRBV11-3 | TRBD2
CASSQDYRGRSSGANVLTF | TGCGCCAGCAGCCAAGATTACAGGGGACGGAGCTCTGGGGCCAACGTCCTGACTTTC | TRBJ2-6 | few | TRBV23-1 | TRBD1
CASRSQGSPYYGYTF | TGTGCCAGCAGATCGCAGGGTAGTCCCTACTATGGCTACACCTTC | TRBJ1-2 | few | TRBV28 | .
CASSYSSAGAQDTQYF | TGTGCCAGCAGTTACTCGTCCGCCGGAGCCCAGGATACGCAGTATTTT | TRBJ2-3 | . | TRBV6-8 | .
CASTPRGRGGRDTQYF | TGTGCCAGCACCCCTCGGGGGCGGGGGGGCAGAGATACGCAGTATTTT | TRBJ2-3 | few | TRBV11-3 | TRBD2
CSVRGGADTGELFF | TGCAGCGTTCGGGGGGGCGCGGACACCGGGGAGCTGTTTTTT | TRBJ2-2 | . | TRBV29-1 | TRBD2